These 11 T cell receptor beta chains originate from one sample sequenced in a study of blood T cell repertoires in COVID-19. TCRdb's table, derived via immunoSEQ multiplex PCR, lists solely in-frame clones and lacks some. The data show 200,000 to 300,000 clones, with about nine tenths seen just once and about 4% held by the top ten. Sequencing input: peripheral blood. All receptors come from a woman aged 40 to 50 with acute or convalescent COVID-19.

This chain joins TRBV4-1 and TRBJ2-6; possible D gene TRBD1, 6 bases. Trimming shortened V by 4 bases and J by 0 bases, and 10 bases separated the two germline ends. The CDR3 is 16 residues long. Per the germline V gene, CDR1 is MGHRA and CDR2 is YSYEKL. The CDR3 nucleotides read TGCGCCAGCAGCCTAGGACAGTTCTCTGGGGCCAACGTCCTGACTTTC. It encodes CASSLGQFSGANVLTF.

The V call is TRBV6-1, the J call TRBJ1-2; 7 nucleotides agree with TRBD1. This CDR3 is 14 amino acids long. With V trimmed by 2 bases and J by 4 bases, 4 bases remained unmatched. Germline CDR1 and CDR2: MNHNS and SASEGT. The CDR3: CASSELGDSYGYTF. CDR3 nucleotide sequence: TGTGCCAGCAGTGAATTAGGGGACAGCTATGGCTACACCTTC.

The chain joins TRBV10-1 to TRBJ2-1, with a tentative D call TRBD2 (6 bases). The germline V gene has CDR1 WNHNN and CDR2 SYGVQD (reference sequence). The V end was cut by 8 bases, the J end by 6 bases, with 14 bases between. CDR3 length equals 13 residues. Here the CDR3 DNA reads TGCGCCAGCCGGGACTCTTCTTCCAATGAGCAGTTCTTC. This translates into CASRDSSSNEQFF.

The V gene is TRBV12-2, the J gene TRBJ2-7; the table assigns TRBD1, which was not confirmed against the DNA. TRBV12-2 is a recognized pseudogene. This CDR3 is 13 amino acids long. The CDR3 loop reads CASRLAPPSPGNV. The CDR3 DNA sequence: TGTGCAAGTCGCTTAGCTCCTCCGAGTCCAGGGAACGTC.

V is TRBV6-2 or TRBV6-3 and J is TRBJ2-1, with 9 bases fitting TRBD2. V was clipped by 6 bases and J by 7 bases; unmatched bases: 16. The germline gives CDR1 MNHEY, CDR2 SVGEGT. The CDR3 consists of 17 residues. The CDR3 DNA reads TGTGCCAGCAGCCACCCTGGGGCGGGGGGGCTTTTTAATGAGCAGTTCTTC. Translating gives CASSHPGAGGLFNEQFF.

The chain is built from TRBV27 and TRBJ1-2; the match to TRBD1 covers 8 bases. After removal of 8 bases from V and 4 bases from J, the junction contained 3 bases not matched to a gene. CDR3 length: 12 residues. CDR1 is MNHEY, CDR2 SMNVEV, per germline (reference sequence). CDR3 region: CASGDRFYGYTF. In nucleotides, the CDR3 is TGTGCCAGCGGGGACAGGTTCTATGGCTACACCTTC.

This rearrangement joins TRBV5-8 to TRBJ1-1; perhaps TRBD1 as D (5 bases). Trimming removed 6 bases from V and 1 base from J, with 19 bases in between. This CDR3 has 16 amino acids. Per the germline V gene, CDR1 is SGHTS and CDR2 is YDEGEE. As DNA, the CDR3 is TGTGCCAGCAACCTTTTGGGGGGGGGAAGGAACACTGAAGCTTTCTTT. Residues: CASNLLGGGRNTEAFF.

The genes are TRBV30 and TRBJ2-5, with D perhaps TRBD1 (5 bases). This CDR3 spans 14 amino acids. CDR1 and CDR2 from the germline V gene are GTSNPN and SVGIG (reference sequence). V lost 2 bases, J lost 2 bases, and 12 bases lay in between. CDR3 sequence: CAWSRTLNQETQYF. In nucleotides, the CDR3 is TGTGCCTGGAGTAGGACATTGAATCAAGAGACCCAGTACTTC.

As to this clone: The sample carries other DNA sequences with the same CDR3. The chain has TRBV6-5 and TRBJ1-5, with 7 bases matching TRBD1. In germline, CDR1 is MNHEY, CDR2 SVGAGI. This CDR3 spans 14 amino acids. J gave up 7 bases and V 4 bases, and 7 bases lay outside the gene matches. CDR3 nucleotides: TGTGCCAGCAGTTTAAGACAGGGCGGACAGCCCCAGCATTTT. Its protein product is CASSLRQGGQPQHF.

Worth noting for this clone: One junction end disagrees with the germline gene, perhaps due to a read error. The chain uses TRBV7-9 and TRBJ2-5, with 10 bases fitting TRBD2. Germline CDR1 reads SEHNR; CDR2 reads FQNEAQ (reference sequence). The CDR3 extends over 14 amino acids. CDR3 DNA: TGTGCCAGCAGCCTAGCGGGGGCCGGAGAGACCCAGTACTTC. As protein: CASSLAGAGETQYF. Full variable domain (outside the CDR3, taken from reference TRBV7-9 and TRBJ2-5): DTGVSQNPRHKITKRGQNVTFRCDPISEHNRLYWYRQTLGQGPEFLTYFQNEAQLEKSRLLSDRFSAERPKGSFSTLEIQRTEQGDSAMYLCASSLAGAGETQYFGPGTRLLVL.

The count of this clone is one. The V call is TRBV5-1, the J call TRBJ2-3; no firm D call. V dropped 5 bases and J dropped 3 bases, with 13 bases sitting between them. In germline, CDR1 is SGHRS, CDR2 YFSETQ. This CDR3 has 14 amino acids. The DNA of the CDR3 is TGCGCCAGCAGTTCCGACACCGCGACAGATACGCAGTATTTT. Protein product: CASSSDTATDTQYF.